The 9 T cell receptor beta chains below come from one sample, sequenced in a study of shared clonotypes between healthy human individuals. Sequencing used immunoSEQ multiplex PCR; TCRdb keeps in-frame clones, though not all of them. The table lists around 240,000 clones, 60% to 70% of them singletons. Source material: memory CD4+ T cells sorted from blood. Subset meaning: CD45RA-negative fraction. The receptors shown here come from a man aged 25 to 45 in good health.

This clone was counted a single time. This chain connects TRBV2 to TRBJ1-4, with 9 bases fitting TRBD1. Trimming took 5 bases from V and 4 from J; bases not matched to a gene: 5. This CDR3 has 15 residues. Germline lookup yields CDR1 SNHLY and CDR2 FYNNEI. CDR3 sequence (DNA): TGTGCCAGCAGTAACAGGGGGCTTGGTAATGAAAAACTGTTTTTT. Its translation is CASSNRGLGNEKLFF.

The rearrangement joins TRBV6-6 to TRBJ2-7, with D possibly TRBD1 on 6 matching bases. The CDR3 is 14 amino acids. V was trimmed by 0 bases and J by 1 base, leaving 7 bases between them. The germline V gene has CDR1 MNHNY and CDR2 SVGAGI (reference sequence). This CDR3 reads CASSYSQGSYEQYF. The CDR3 DNA is TGTGCCAGCAGTTACTCACAGGGTTCCTACGAGCAGTACTTC.

The chain uses TRBV4-1 and TRBJ2-1; no clear D gene. The germline CDR1 and CDR2 sequences are MGHRA and YSYEKL. Trimming pared 1 base from V and 1 base from J, leaving 14 bases between. The CDR3 runs to 17 residues. For the CDR3, the DNA is TGCGCCAGCAGCCAAGTCGATCTAGGATTGTCCTACAATGAGCAGTTCTTC. It encodes CASSQVDLGLSYNEQFF.

A word on this clone: Just one base apart from a much larger clone, this may be a read error. Other DNA sequences of this sample code for an identical CDR3. This chain links TRBV7-2 with TRBJ2-3, with 9 bases aligning to TRBD2. With V trimmed by 2 bases and J by 2 bases, 2 bases remained unmatched. The germline V gene has CDR1 SGHTA and CDR2 FQGNSA. The CDR3 runs to 15 residues. The CDR3, as DNA: TGTGCCAGCAGCTTACTAGCGGGGCCCACAGATACGCAGTATTTT. This sequence encodes CASSLLAGPTDTQYF. The full variable domain, completed using reference TRBV7-2 and TRBJ2-3, is GAGVSQSPSNKVTEKGKDVELRCDPISGHTALYWYRQSLGQGLEFLIYFQGNSAPDKSGLPSDRFSAERTGGSVSTLTIQRTQQEDSAVYLCASSLLAGPTDTQYFGPGTRLTVL.

This clone was counted a few times. V usage is TRBV5-4 and J usage is TRBJ2-2, with 7 bases lining up with TRBD2. With 4 bases clipped from V and 6 bases from J, the junction kept 12 bases outside the gene matches. CDR1 and CDR2 from the germline V gene are SGHNT and YYREEE (reference sequence). The CDR3 has 16 residues. The CDR3 DNA sequence: TGTGCCAGCAGCGCCTCGGTGACTAGCAGCGCCGGGGAGCTGTTTTTT. The encoded protein is CASSASVTSSAGELFF. The full variable domain, its missing parts supplied by reference TRBV5-4 and TRBJ2-2, is ETGVTQSPTHLIKTRGQQVTLRCSSQSGHNTVSWYQQALGQGPQFIFQYYREEENGRGNFPPRFSGLQFPNYSSELNVNALELDDSALYLCASSASVTSSAGELFFGEGSRLTVL.

V usage is TRBV29-1 and J usage is TRBJ2-3; 7 bases are a match to TRBD1. V dropped 0 bases and J dropped 6; count of bases not matched to a gene: 9. Germline V lookup: CDR1 SQVTM, CDR2 ANQGSEA. This CDR3 has 15 amino acids. The CDR3 DNA reads TGCAGCGTTGAAGATCGTACAGGGGCAGTCGATACGCAGTATTTT. This codes for CSVEDRTGAVDTQYF.

This clone was seen ten or more times. Additional DNA sequences in this sample encode the identical CDR3. This chain links TRBV5-1 with TRBJ2-5, with D maybe TRBD1 (7 bases). Germline V lookup: CDR1 SGHRS, CDR2 YFSETQ. The CDR3 is 14 residues long. Deletions cut 4 bases from V and 2 bases from J, with 12 bases between. CDR3 nucleotides: TGCGCCAGCAGCCGGGGGACAGCACAAGAGACCCAGTACTTC. It codes for CASSRGTAQETQYF. Full variable domain (rest looked up from reference TRBV5-1 and TRBJ2-5): KAGVTQTPRYLIKTRGQQVTLSCSPISGHRSVSWYQQTPGQGLQFLFEYFSETQRNKGNFPGRFSGRQFSNSRSEMNVSTLELGDSALYLCASSRGTAQETQYFGPGTRLLVL.

The rearrangement links TRBV27 to TRBJ2-5; either TRBD1 or TRBD2 may fit D (5 bases each). Germline V gives CDR1 MNHEY, CDR2 SMNVEV (reference sequence). V gave up 2 bases and J gave up 5 bases, with 15 bases separating them. The CDR3 runs to 15 residues. CDR3 in DNA: TGTGCCAGCAGTTTAACCTGGACTCCAGGGGAGACCCAGTACTTC. Its protein product is CASSLTWTPGETQYF.

The chain joins TRBV10-2 to TRBJ2-3; 13 nucleotides align to TRBD2. The CDR3 has 17 amino acids. The germline V gene has CDR1 WSHSY and CDR2 SAAADI. V trimming: 5 bases; J trimming: 5 bases; junction bases outside the gene matches: 10. The CDR3 is CASSYAGLAGVGDTQYF. The CDR3 DNA reads TGCGCCAGCAGTTATGCTGGACTAGCGGGAGTAGGAGATACGCAGTATTTT.